The 2 T cell receptor beta chains presented below share a single source sample, sequenced in a study of beta chain features in type 1 diabetes. What was sequenced were expressed TCRB transcripts, since all of the isolated RNA had been reverse transcribed. Some clones are missing from TCRdb's copy, which holds only in-frame ones; the method was immunoSEQ multiplex PCR. The sample lists over 600,000 clones; over 10% were seen once. Whole-study findings and limits: All four CD4+ subsets from Type 1 diabetes patients carried moderately but significantly shorter TCRB CDR3s.

Their target antigens are unknown. Sequenced: naive CD4+ T cells from blood. These TCRs come from a man aged 25 to 40 with type 1 diabetes.

This clone was recorded a few times. The chain uses TRBV21-1 and TRBJ1-5; the table calls TRBD1, which could not be checked here. TRBV21-1 is listed as a pseudogene. The length of the CDR3 is 14 residues. CDR3 amino acids: CASRDRVSNQPQHF. CDR3 sequence (DNA): TGTGCCAGCCGTGACAGGGTGAGCAATCAGCCCCAGCATTTT.

The genes are TRBV28 and TRBJ1-3, with D unclear. The ends were cut back, 5 bases at V and 0 bases at J, with 14 bases in the middle. This CDR3 is built from 16 residues. Germline CDR1 MDHEN, CDR2 SYDVKM. CDR3 loop: CASSRGLDGSGNTIYF. The CDR3 DNA follows: TGTGCCAGCAGTAGAGGGTTAGACGGCTCTGGAAACACCATATATTTT.